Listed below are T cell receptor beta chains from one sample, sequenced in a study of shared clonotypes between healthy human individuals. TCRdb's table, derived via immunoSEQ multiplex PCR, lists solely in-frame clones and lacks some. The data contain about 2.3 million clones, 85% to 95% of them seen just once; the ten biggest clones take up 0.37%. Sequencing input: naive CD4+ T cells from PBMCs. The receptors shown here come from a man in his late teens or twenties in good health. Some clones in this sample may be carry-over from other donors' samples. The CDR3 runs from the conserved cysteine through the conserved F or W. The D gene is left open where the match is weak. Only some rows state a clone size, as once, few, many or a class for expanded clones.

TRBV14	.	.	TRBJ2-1	TGTGCCAGCAGCCCTCCGCGGGGCAATGAGCAGTTCTTC	CASSPPRGNEQFF
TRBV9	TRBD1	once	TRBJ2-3	TGTGCCAGCAGCGTAGGTATCCCGACAGGGGGTGATCCATTTGATACGCAGTATTTT	CASSVGIPTGGDPFDTQYF
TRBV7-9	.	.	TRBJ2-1	TGTGCCAGCAGCTCCCGGAGGGGCGGGGCAAATGAGCAGTTCTTC	CASSSRRGGANEQFF
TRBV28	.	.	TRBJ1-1	TGTGCCAGCAGTTTATTGACAGAAATGAACACTGAAGCTTTCTTT	CASSLLTEMNTEAFF
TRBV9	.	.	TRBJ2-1	TGTGCCAGCAGCGTATTCTCAGAGGTAGCCCACAATGAGCAGTTCTTC	CASSVFSEVAHNEQFF
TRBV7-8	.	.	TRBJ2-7	TGTGCCAGCAGCTTCCTCCGGGCTTACGAGCAGTACTTC	CASSFLRAYEQYF
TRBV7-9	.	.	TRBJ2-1	TGTGCCAGCAGCCCCGCCCTCAGCCAGAATGAGCAGTTCTTC	CASSPALSQNEQFF
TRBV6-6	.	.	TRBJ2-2	TGTGCCAGCAGTTACTCATCGGGGATTATCCCCGGGGAGCTGTTTTTT	CASSYSSGIIPGELFF
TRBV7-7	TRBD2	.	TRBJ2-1	TGTGCCAGCAGCTCGACTAGCGGGAGTTCGTTCGATGAGCAGTTCTTC	CASSSTSGSSFDEQFF
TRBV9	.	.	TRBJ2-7	TGTGCCAGCAGCGAATCGGGGGTACCCTACGAGCAGTACTTC	CASSESGVPYEQYF
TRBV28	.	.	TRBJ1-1	TGTGCCAGCCGCTTGGGGCGTCCTATACCGAACACTGAAGCTTTCTTT	CASRLGRPIPNTEAFF
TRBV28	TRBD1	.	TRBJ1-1	TGTGCCAGCATTGCCCAGGGGGGTCGGACTGAAGCTTTCTTT	CASIAQGGRTEAFF
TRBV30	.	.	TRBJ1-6	TGTGCCTGGAGCAGTGGAACGAGGAATTCACCCCTCCACTTT	CAWSSGTRNSPLHF
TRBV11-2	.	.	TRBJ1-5	TGTGCCAGCAGCATCCAGGGAGGCCAGCCCCAGCATTTT	CASSIQGGQPQHF
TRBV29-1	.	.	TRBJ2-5	TGCAGCGTTGTTGCCGGAAAAGGAGAGACCCAGTACTTC	CSVVAGKGETQYF
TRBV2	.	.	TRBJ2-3	TGTGCCAGCAATAGTTATGGTGATACGCAGTATTTT	CASNSYGDTQYF
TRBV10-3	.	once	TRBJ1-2	TGTGCCATCAGCCAGGCCATCGGTGCGGGGGAAGCTAACTATGGCTACACCTTC	CAISQAIGAGEANYGYTF
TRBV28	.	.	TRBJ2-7	TGTGCCAGCAGTCAGTCTAGGCTCACCTACGAGCAGTACTTC	CASSQSRLTYEQYF
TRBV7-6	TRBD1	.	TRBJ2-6	TGTGCCAGCAGCTCCGGACAGGGGACCTCTGGGGCCAACGTCCTGACTTTC	CASSSGQGTSGANVLTF
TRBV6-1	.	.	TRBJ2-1	TGTGCCACCACCCTGGGCGGGCTCTACAATGAGCAGTTCTTC	CATTLGGLYNEQFF
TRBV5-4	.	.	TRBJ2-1	TGTGCCAGCAGCTTGGAATATATAGGGTGGGGTGAGCAGTTCTTC	CASSLEYIGWGEQFF
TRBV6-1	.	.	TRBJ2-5	TGTGCCAGCAGTGATTCTAGGGCGCGTCTCTCCGAGACCCAGTACTTC	CASSDSRARLSETQYF
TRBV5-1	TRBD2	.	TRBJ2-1	TGCGCCAGCAGCTTAGCGGGAGGGCCTGAGAATGAGCAGTTCTTC	CASSLAGGPENEQFF
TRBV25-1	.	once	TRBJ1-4	TGTGCCAGCAGTGAAGGGGTGAGGGCCCAGAATGAAAAACTGTTTTTT	CASSEGVRAQNEKLFF
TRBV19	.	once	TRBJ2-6	TGTGCCAGTATGCGAGGCCCGCACTCTGGGGCCAACGTCCTGACTTTC	CASMRGPHSGANVLTF
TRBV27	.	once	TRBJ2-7	TGTGCCAGCAGCCGTACAGGGTACGAGCAGTACTTC	CASSRTGYEQYF
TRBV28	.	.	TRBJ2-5	TGTGCCACCTCTCCCCAGGGTCGAGAGACCCAGTACTTC	CATSPQGRETQYF
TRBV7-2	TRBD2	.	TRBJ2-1	TGTGCCAGCAGCTTAGCCAGCGGGACTTACAATGAGCAGTTCTTC	CASSLASGTYNEQFF
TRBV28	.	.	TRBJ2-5	TGTGCCAGCAGTTTAGCAGGTCTGCTGGAGACCCAGTACTTC	CASSLAGLLETQYF
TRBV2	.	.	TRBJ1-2	TGTGCCAGCAGTGAATTAGTGGGAGTCTATGGCTACACCTTC	CASSELVGVYGYTF
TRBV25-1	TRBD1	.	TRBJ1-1	TGTGCCGGGGGTTTTAGACAGGGAGGCGGGAACACTGAAGCTTTCTTT	CAGGFRQGGGNTEAFF